Given below is one T cell receptor (beta chain) in context. As handled by the study authors: Amplification of reference gene primers provided the estimated nucleated cell counts. Sequenced by immunoSEQ multiplex PCR; TCRdb stores in-frame clones only, minus some. The DNA gave D and trimming, while V, J and clone size come from that table. The sample holds some 190,000 clones; approximately 85% are singletons and the top ten take approximately 11%. The data derive from a study of blood T cell repertoires in COVID-19. About the study: Sites in the United States, Italy and Spain provided acute and convalescent COVID-19 samples. T cells, B-cell-depleted T cells, or PBMCs supplied cDNA or gDNA.

V lost 2 bases and J lost 6, with 19 bases in between. This CDR3 comprises 16 residues. This receptor was taken from a human donor with active or convalescent COVID-19. The donor label of this sample is uncertain. The chain combines TRBV23-1 with TRBJ1-1; tentatively, D is TRBD1 (5 bases). TRBV23-1 is an ORF for which the function is uncertain. The sequenced material came from peripheral blood. CDR3: CASSQSGQGRYPEAFF. CDR3 nucleotide sequence: TGCGCCAGCAGTCAAAGCGGGCAGGGTCGTTATCCTGAAGCTTTCTTT.